A single sample is the source of the 16 T cell receptor beta chains below, sequenced in a study of blood T cell repertoires in COVID-19. Clones were sequenced by immunoSEQ multiplex PCR, and TCRdb holds only the in-frame ones, with some missing. Of fewer than 90,000 clones listed, 60% to 80% were seen once; the top ten hold approximately 4.6%. The specimen was peripheral blood. Receptors were obtained from a woman in her forties or fifties with acute or convalescent COVID-19.

The rearrangement links TRBV7-6 to TRBJ1-6; 7 positions agree with TRBD1. Germline V gives CDR1 SGHVS, CDR2 FNYEAQ. Trimming at V came to 5 bases and at J to 10 bases, leaving 11 bases not matched to a gene. The CDR3 spans 15 residues. The CDR3 sequence is CASSPRQGAGSPLHF. The CDR3 nucleotides read TGTGCCAGCAGCCCACGACAGGGCGCGGGGTCACCCCTCCACTTT. The full variable domain, in which reference TRBV7-6 and TRBJ1-6 provide the parts outside the CDR3, is GAGVSQSPRYKVTKRGQDVALRCDPISGHVSLYWYRQALGQGPEFLTYFNYEAQQDKSGLPNDRFSAERPEGSISTLTIQRTEQRDSAMYRCASSPRQGAGSPLHFGNGTRLTVT.

The chain recombines TRBV15 with TRBJ2-3; 7 nucleotides align to TRBD2. CDR3 length: 15 amino acids. Per the germline V gene, CDR1 is LNHNV and CDR2 is YYDKDF (reference sequence). Losses at the gene ends were 1 base for V and 4 bases for J; bases not matched to a gene: 5. The CDR3 loop is CATSRAGEGADTQYF. The CDR3 DNA reads as TGTGCCACCAGCAGAGCCGGGGAGGGCGCAGATACGCAGTATTTT.

V is TRBV15 and J is TRBJ2-7, with D perhaps TRBD2 (5 bases). The CDR3 is 14 residues long. CDR1 is LNHNV, CDR2 YYDKDF, per germline (reference sequence). V lost 6 bases, J lost 0 bases, and 12 bases lay in between. The CDR3 region is CATSPSGVSYEQYF. The CDR3 region has the DNA TGTGCCACCAGTCCGAGCGGCGTCTCCTACGAGCAGTACTTC. The entire variable domain, with the rest obtained from reference TRBV15 and TRBJ2-7, is as follows: DAMVIQNPRYQVTQFGKPVTLSCSQTLNHNVMYWYQQKSSQAPKLLFHYYDKDFNNEADTPDNFQSRRPNTSFCFLDIRSPGLGDTAMYLCATSPSGVSYEQYFGPGTRLTVT.

J is TRBJ2-5 and V is TRBV5-1, with D possibly TRBD2 on 6 matching bases. Trimming took off 3 bases at V and 0 bases at J, with 9 bases between the two ends. CDR3 size: 14 residues. Germline V gene sequence: CDR1 SGHRS, CDR2 YFSETQ. As DNA, the CDR3 is TGCGCCAGCAGCTCGGGACTGTACCAAGAGACCCAGTACTTC. It specifies CASSSGLYQETQYF.

The V gene is TRBV3-1 (or the pseudogene TRBV3-2), the J gene TRBJ2-7, with TRBD2 identical over 8 bases. The CDR3 loop spans 14 amino acids. The V and J ends lost 0 bases and 4 bases, in that order; junction bases with no gene match: 2. Germline CDR1 and CDR2: LGHDT and YNNKEL (reference sequence). This CDR3 reads CASSQEVAGYEQYF. The DNA for the CDR3 is TGTGCCAGCAGCCAAGAAGTAGCGGGATACGAGCAGTACTTC.

The chain couples TRBV25-1 to TRBJ1-1, with 9 bases that match TRBD1. Trimming cost V 4 bases and J 6 bases; bases outside gene matches: 9. CDR1 MGHDK and CDR2 SYGVNS come from the germline V gene. This CDR3 has 15 amino acids. In nucleotides, the CDR3 is TGTGCCAGCAGTGTAACCGGGACAGGGTTCTCTGAAGCTTTCTTT. Its translation: CASSVTGTGFSEAFF.

This clone has just one count. This chain uses TRBV30 with TRBJ2-5; D not certain. V gave up 1 base and J gave up 4 bases, with 4 bases separating them. Germline V gene sequence: CDR1 GTSNPN, CDR2 SVGIG (reference sequence). The CDR3 is made up of 11 amino acids. The CDR3 protein is CAWSERETQYF. The CDR3 DNA reads as TGTGCCTGGAGTGAGCGAGAGACCCAGTACTTC.

This clone was counted a few times. The chain carries TRBV27 and TRBJ2-2, with D unresolved. Germline CDR1 reads MNHEY; CDR2 reads SMNVEV (reference sequence). This CDR3 comprises 13 residues. Trimming cost V 6 bases and J 4 bases, with 9 bases left between them. This CDR3 is CASSSTGTGELFF. DNA for the CDR3: TGTGCCAGCAGCTCAACGGGCACCGGGGAGCTGTTTTTT.

The gene calls are TRBV15 and TRBJ1-2; 9 bases fit TRBD1. Germline V CDR1 and CDR2: LNHNV, YYDKDF (reference sequence). The CDR3 runs to 15 residues. V was clipped by 6 bases and J by 2 bases; unmatched bases: 7. The CDR3 spells CATRTVGTGNYGYTF. DNA for the CDR3: TGTGCCACCAGGACCGTCGGGACAGGGAACTATGGCTACACCTTC.

The gene calls are TRBV29-1 and TRBJ1-1; D is undetermined. Germline V gene sequence: CDR1 SQVTM, CDR2 ANQGSEA. The CDR3 loop spans 13 amino acids. The V and J ends lost 5 bases and 5 bases respectively, with 15 bases between them. In nucleotides, the CDR3 is TGCAGCGTTTCCCTGGGCAGTCGAACTGAAGCTTTCTTT. Amino acids: CSVSLGSRTEAFF.

The chain recombines TRBV6-1 with TRBJ1-2, with 7 bases matching TRBD1. Germline-derived CDR1 and CDR2 are MNHNS and SASEGT. The CDR3 is 15 amino acids. With 5 bases clipped from V and 2 bases from J, the junction kept 8 bases outside the gene matches. DNA of the CDR3: TGTGCCAGCAGTTTGGGGGCGGGACAGAACTATGGCTACACCTTC. Protein: CASSLGAGQNYGYTF.

The V and J genes are TRBV28 and TRBJ2-3; a possible D gene is TRBD2 (6 bases). The CDR3 runs to 14 residues. Germline CDR1 MDHEN, CDR2 SYDVKM. Between the trimmed V and J ends, which lost 6 bases and 3 bases, there was a span of 13 bases. The CDR3 DNA sequence: TGTGCCAGCAGCCAGACTAGTCGGACAGATACGCAGTATTTT. It translates to CASSQTSRTDTQYF.

V is TRBV7-9 and J is TRBJ2-1; TRBD2 is a possible D gene (6 bases). The ends were cut back, 4 bases at V and 0 bases at J, with 13 bases in the middle. Germline loops: CDR1 SEHNR, CDR2 FQNEAQ (reference sequence). The CDR3 consists of 16 residues. DNA for the CDR3: TGTGCCAGCAGCTCCGAGCGGGTAAGCTCCTACAATGAGCAGTTCTTC. This gives the protein CASSSERVSSYNEQFF.

The chain is built from TRBV27 and TRBJ2-3, with D maybe TRBD2 (5 bases). This CDR3 spans 13 amino acids. The germline gives CDR1 MNHEY, CDR2 SMNVEV (reference sequence). Trimming took off 3 bases at V and 4 bases at J, with 8 bases between the two ends. DNA for the CDR3: TGTGCCAGCAGTTTTGCCGGGGCAGATACGCAGTATTTT. Amino acid sequence: CASSFAGADTQYF.

This clone was found many times. The V and J genes are TRBV28 and TRBJ2-1; tentative D call: TRBD2 (8 bases). Deletions cut 2 bases from V and 5 bases from J, with 19 bases between. The CDR3 runs 17 residues. Looked up from germline, CDR1 is MDHEN and CDR2 is SYDVKM. Written as DNA, the CDR3 is TGTGCCAGCAGTTTAATTGCCGGGGGGGACAGTGACAATGAGCAGTTCTTC. Its protein product is CASSLIAGGDSDNEQFF.

The rearrangement links TRBV19 to TRBJ1-1; no clear D. CDR3 length: 15 amino acids. Germline V lookup: CDR1 LNHDA, CDR2 SQIVND (reference sequence). The ends were cut back, 3 bases at V and 1 base at J, with 12 bases in the middle. In nucleotides, the CDR3 is TGTGCCAGTAGTATCGGAGGAGTACCGAACACTGAAGCTTTCTTT. As protein: CASSIGGVPNTEAFF.